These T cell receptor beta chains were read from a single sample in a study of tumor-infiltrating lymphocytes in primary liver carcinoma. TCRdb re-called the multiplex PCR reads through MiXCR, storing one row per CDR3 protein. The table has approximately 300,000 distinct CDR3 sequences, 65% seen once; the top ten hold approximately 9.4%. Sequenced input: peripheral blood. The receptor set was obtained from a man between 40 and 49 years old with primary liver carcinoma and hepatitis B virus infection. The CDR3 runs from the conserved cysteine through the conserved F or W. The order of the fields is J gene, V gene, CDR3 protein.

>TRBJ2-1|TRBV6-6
CASRPSGTHNEQFF
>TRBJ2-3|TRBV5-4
CASSQRQGGSTDTQYF
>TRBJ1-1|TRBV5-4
CASSMDRNTEAFF
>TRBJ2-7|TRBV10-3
CAISEQLAVYEQYF
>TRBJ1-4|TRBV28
CASSLNLPPGLFF
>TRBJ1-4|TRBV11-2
CANNLDRSHEKLFF
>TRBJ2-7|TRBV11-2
CVSSLGGLRSYEQYF
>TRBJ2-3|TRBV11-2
CVSSLTGGLTDTQNF
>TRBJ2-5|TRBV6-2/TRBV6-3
CANSDGQGPQETQYF
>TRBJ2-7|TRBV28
CASSNLGQGYHEQYF
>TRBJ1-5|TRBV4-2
CASSSAGGDQSQHF
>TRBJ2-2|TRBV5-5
CASSRRGQGANTGELFF
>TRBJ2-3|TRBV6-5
CASAYHGGTGTDMQYF
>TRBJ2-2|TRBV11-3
CTSSFGLAGDLFF
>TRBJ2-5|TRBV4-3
CVSSQEGRGGETQYF
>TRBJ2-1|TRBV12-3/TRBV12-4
CASSLDLFRNEQFF
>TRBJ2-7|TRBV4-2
CASSKEAHEQYF
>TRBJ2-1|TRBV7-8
CVSSEPGLAGAIGEQFF
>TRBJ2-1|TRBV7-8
CASSWTGQQFF
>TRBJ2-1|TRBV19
CASSLTGIHEQFF
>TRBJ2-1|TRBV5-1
CASSLGDYNEQFF
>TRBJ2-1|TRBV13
CASSLGGQGAVNEQFF
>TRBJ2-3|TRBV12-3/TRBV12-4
CASSLGLRYTDTQYF
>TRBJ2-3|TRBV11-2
CASIRHGGNTDTQYF
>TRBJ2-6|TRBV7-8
CASSSQTRLGANVPTF
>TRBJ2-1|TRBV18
CASLPRQSNEQFF
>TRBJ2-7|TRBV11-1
CASSMTRSYEQYF
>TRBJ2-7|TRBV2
CASSEGGRENF
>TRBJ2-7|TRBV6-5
CASSYSPSENYEQYF
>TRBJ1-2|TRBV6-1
CASFSVVDHGYTF
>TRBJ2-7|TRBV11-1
CFSRGKRSHEQYF
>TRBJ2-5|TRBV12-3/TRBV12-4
CASSLCGEETRYF
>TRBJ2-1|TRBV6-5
CASSFIPGWTSGSGNNEQFF
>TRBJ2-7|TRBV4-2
CASSQDRASEYYEQYF
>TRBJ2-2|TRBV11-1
CASSLGESGELFF
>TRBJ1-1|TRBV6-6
CASRLPGEEAQAFF
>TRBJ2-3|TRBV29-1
CSVVGVLDMQYF
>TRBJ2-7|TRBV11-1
CTSSLTDYEQYF
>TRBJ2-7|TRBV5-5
CASSRYTPPTGQISYEQYF
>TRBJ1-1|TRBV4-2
CTSSQGRTGENTEAFF
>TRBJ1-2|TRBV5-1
CASSPASGGYGYTF
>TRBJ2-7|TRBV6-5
CASSPTGPYTGEQYF
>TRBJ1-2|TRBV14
CASSQDTVNYGYTF
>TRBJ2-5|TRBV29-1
CKVEGEGKTQYF
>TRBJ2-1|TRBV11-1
CASRKRTRIGGDEQFF